This TCR beta chain is drawn from a study of T cell responses to AZD1222 COVID-19 vaccine. Assay: immunoSEQ multiplex PCR; the TCRdb copy retains only in-frame clones and omits some. The sample has fewer than 200,000 clones, about 87% seen once. Specimen: peripheral blood, collected 28 days after the second dose of the MenACWY control vaccine. This receptor was identified in an adult who received the MenACWY meningococcal vaccine as a control.

CDR3 sequence: CASSLLGHQGDEQFF. DNA for the CDR3: TGTGCCAGCAGCTTACTGGGACACCAAGGAGATGAGCAGTTCTTC. The chain uses TRBV11-2 and TRBJ2-1; D is possibly TRBD1 (6 bases). CDR1 and CDR2 (germline): SGHAT, FQNNGV. V was trimmed by 2 bases and J by 8 bases, leaving 16 bases between them. The CDR3 sequence is 15 residues long. Full variable domain (rest looked up from reference TRBV11-2 and TRBJ2-1): EAGVAQSPRYKIIEKRQSVAFWCNPISGHATLYWYQQILGQGPKLLIQFQNNGVVDDSQLPKDRFSAERLKGVDSTLKIQPAKLEDSAVYLCASSLLGHQGDEQFFGPGTRLTVL.